This TCR beta chain was identified in a study of blood T cell repertoires in COVID-19 (dated by TCRdb to about 2020). Broadly, across the study: Samples from collaborators originated in the United States, Italy and Spain and spanned both the acute and convalescent phases of COVID-19. The material from the prospective study consisted of cDNA or gDNA derived from T cells, B-cell-depleted T cells, or PBMCs. Subjects who had been exposed to COVID-19, were actively infected with it, or had recovered from it provided the deeply sampled blood TCRbeta repertoires that made up the dataset. A freely available public database, intended as a resource for researchers studying the immune response to SARS-CoV-2, is where the repertoires were released. Samples came from the ongoing ImmuneRACE study (first 160 participants) plus 1,254 subjects from 6 global collaborators. The sample metadata nearly always contained a de-identified subject ID, COVID-19 status, age in years and sex. HLA class I and class II types, where available, came from metadata supplied by the sample provider rather than from assay-based typing. Study-level results and caveats: The amount of clinical and demographic metadata varied by source and participant and was provided uncurated.

Details on this clone: Its antigen is currently not known. The record has no base qualities; no much larger clone is one base away.

Between the V and J ends, shortened by 0 bases and 6 bases respectively, the junction contains 11 bases. The germline V gene (reference sequence) provides CDR1 MNHEY and CDR2 SMNVEV. Taken from cysteine to phenylalanine, the CDR3 has 15 residues. Here the CDR3 DNA is all that survives: 45 bases in frame from base 1. The collaborating institutions used their own protocols to collect whole blood in K2EDTA tubes. For TCRbeta analysis, collaborators shipped samples in one of three forms: frozen whole blood, isolated PBMCs, or DNA extracted from either of those sample types. TCRbeta CDR3 regions were amplified from genomic DNA by means of the immunoSEQ Assay, a bias-controlled multiplex PCR. On the authors' methods: Nucleated cell counts per sample were estimated from amplification of reference gene primers within the assay. To quantify the absolute abundance of each unique TCRbeta CDR3 rearrangement, sequence reads were collapsed and filtered. For each sample, productive Simpson clonality was calculated as the square root of Simpson's diversity index over productive rearrangements. TCRdb provides this immuneACCESS table in a form limited to in-frame rearrangements. Some clones are lacking; in checked studies, under half of them reflect an unresolved V gene, and why the rest are absent is not known. The D gene and trimming were derived from the DNA, and the V and J assignments and clone size from that table. This sample gives about 80,000 clones in total; approximately 80% of them show up just once. The ten largest clones take up around a third of the sample.

The sequence was obtained from a woman aged 65 to 85 with acute or convalescent COVID-19. Material: peripheral blood. The chain links TRBV27 with TRBJ2-2, with no D gene named confidently. CDR3 region: CASSLSLVLAGELFF. The DNA reads as follows: TGTGCCAGCAGTTTATCCCTAGTCCTCGCCGGGGAGCTGTTTTTT.